Below are 6 T cell receptor beta chains sequenced from a single sample in a study of T cell repertoires in cytomegalovirus infection. These receptors have no known antigen. TCRdb reanalysed the reads using MiXCR and keeps one entry per CDR3 protein. Seen here are hundreds of thousands of distinct CDR3 sequences, less than 35% observed once, and the top ten hold 11% to 15%. The specimen comprised cultured CD8+ T cells from PBMCs, sampled from culture after CMV antigen stimulation. All receptors come from a human donor in good health (CMV status not recorded). Some clones in this sample may be carry-over from other donors' samples.

The table lists this clonotype with a few counts. The chain links TRBV27 to TRBJ1-5; D is ambiguous. The germline V and J ends were trimmed by 6 bases and 0 bases, with 15 bases remaining between them. The CDR3 has 16 residues. CDR1 MNHEY and CDR2 SMNVEV come from the germline V gene (reference sequence). The CDR3 is CASSSGSGISNQPQHF. The DNA for the CDR3 is TGTGCCAGCAGCTCTGGGTCCGGTATTAGCAATCAGCCCCAGCATTTT.

This clonotype was counted at least ten times. The rearrangement uses TRBV7-8 and TRBJ1-5, with 8 nucleotides matching TRBD1. The germline CDR1 and CDR2 sequences are SGHVS and FQNEAQ. J gave up 2 bases and V 5 bases, and 2 bases lay outside the gene matches. This CDR3 spans 14 amino acids. The CDR3 sequence is CASSKGQGNQPQHF. The CDR3 DNA reads as TGTGCCAGCAGCAAGGGACAGGGCAATCAGCCCCAGCATTTT. Filled out from reference TRBV7-8 and TRBJ1-5, the complete variable domain reads GAGVSQSPRYKVAKRGQDVALRCDPISGHVSLFWYQQALGQGPEFLTYFQNEAQLDKSGLPSDRFFAERPEGSVSTLKIQRTQQEDSAVYLCASSKGQGNQPQHFGDGTRLSIL.

The chain uses TRBV6-4 and TRBJ2-1; possible D gene TRBD2, 6 bases. Trimming removed 4 bases from V and 6 bases from J, with 10 bases in between. The CDR3 spans 13 residues. CDR1 is MRHNA, CDR2 SNTAGT, per germline. CDR3 coding DNA: TGTGCCAGCAGTGTGTCTAGCGTCAATGAGCAGTTCTTC. Protein: CASSVSSVNEQFF.

This clonotype was recorded many times. CDR3 DNA: TGTGCCAGCAGCTTAGCGGGTCGGGGCCTGGGAGATACGCAGTATTTT. Translating it yields CASSLAGRGLGDTQYF. The chain links TRBV7-2 to TRBJ2-3; D assignment may be TRBD1 or TRBD2 (5 bases each). From germline, CDR1 is SGHTA and CDR2 FQGNSA. Trimming pared 0 bases from V and 5 bases from J, leaving 15 bases between. The CDR3 has 16 amino acids. The entire variable domain, with the rest obtained from reference TRBV7-2 and TRBJ2-3, is as follows: GAGVSQSPSNKVTEKGKDVELRCDPISGHTALYWYRQSLGQGLEFLIYFQGNSAPDKSGLPSDRFSAERTGGSVSTLTIQRTQQEDSAVYLCASSLAGRGLGDTQYFGPGTRLTVL.

The chain is built from TRBV12-3 or TRBV12-4 and TRBJ2-5; 7 nucleotides align to TRBD2. CDR3 length equals 16 residues. The V and J ends lost 4 bases and 2 bases, in that order; junction bases with no gene match: 10. The CDR3 coding sequence is TGTGCCAGCAGTTGGCCCTTGGGGGGGGAGCAAGAGACCCAGTACTTC. As protein: CASSWPLGGEQETQYF.

This clonotype has just a few counts. The chain employs TRBV7-9 and TRBJ1-2, with D possibly matching TRBD1 (5 bases). The CDR3 runs 12 residues. The germline CDR1 and CDR2 sequences are SEHNR and FQNEAQ (reference sequence). The V and J ends lost 8 bases and 8 bases respectively, with 15 bases between them. In nucleotides, the CDR3 is TGTGCCAGCTCCAGGCCGTGGGGCGGCTACACCTTC. Protein: CASSRPWGGYTF.